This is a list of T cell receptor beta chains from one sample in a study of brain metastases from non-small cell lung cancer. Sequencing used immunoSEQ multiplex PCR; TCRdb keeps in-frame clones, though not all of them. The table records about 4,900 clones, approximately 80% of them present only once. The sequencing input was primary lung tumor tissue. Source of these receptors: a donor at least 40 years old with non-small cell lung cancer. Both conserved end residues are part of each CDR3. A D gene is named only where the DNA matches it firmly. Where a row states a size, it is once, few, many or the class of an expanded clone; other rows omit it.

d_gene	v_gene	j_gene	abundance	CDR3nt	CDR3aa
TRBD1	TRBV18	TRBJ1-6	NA	TGTGCCAGCTCAGCCATGGGACAGGACTATAATTCACCCCTCCACTTT	CASSAMGQDYNSPLHF
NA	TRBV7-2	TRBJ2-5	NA	TGTGCCAGCAGCTTAGAGGTGAACTACCAAGAGACCCAGTACTTC	CASSLEVNYQETQYF
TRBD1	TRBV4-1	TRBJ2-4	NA	TGCGCCAGCACCACGACAGGGGGCAAAAACATTCAGTACTTC	CASTTTGGKNIQYF
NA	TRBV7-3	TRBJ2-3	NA	TGTGCCAGCAGCTCCCACAGCACAGATACGCAGTATTTT	CASSSHSTDTQYF
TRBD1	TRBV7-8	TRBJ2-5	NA	TGTGCCAGCAGCGCGGACAGGGGAGAGACCCAGTACTTC	CASSADRGETQYF
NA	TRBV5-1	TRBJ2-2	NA	TGCGCCAGCAGCCTAAGGACAGTGAACACCGGGGAGCTGTTTTTT	CASSLRTVNTGELFF
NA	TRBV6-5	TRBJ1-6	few	TGTGCCAGCAGTCTAGATATGGACTCACCCCTCCACTTT	CASSLDMDSPLHF
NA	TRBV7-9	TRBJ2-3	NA	TGTGCCAGCAGCTTACCAGGGACAGATACGCAGTATTTT	CASSLPGTDTQYF
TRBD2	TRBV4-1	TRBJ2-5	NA	TGCGCCAGCAGCCAAGAGTGGAGCGGGGGGGCCTCAGAGTACTTC	CASSQEWSGGASEYF
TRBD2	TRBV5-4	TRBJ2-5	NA	TGTGCCAGCAGCTTGGATCCAGCGGGGGGTGGAGAGACCCAGTACTTC	CASSLDPAGGGETQYF
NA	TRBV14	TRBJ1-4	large	TGTGCCAGCAGCCTGGCAGGGATCGGACTGTTTTTT	CASSLAGIGLFF
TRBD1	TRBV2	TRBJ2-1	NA	TGTGCCAGCAGCGAGACAGGGGTTGATGAGCAGTTCTTC	CASSETGVDEQFF
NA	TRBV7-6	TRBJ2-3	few	TGTGCCAGCAGCTTAGGGGCTTTTGGTATCGATACGCAGTATTTT	CASSLGAFGIDTQYF
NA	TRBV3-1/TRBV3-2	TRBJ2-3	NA	TGTGCCAGCAGCCAGATGGGGGGCACAGATACGCAGTATTTT	CASSQMGGTDTQYF
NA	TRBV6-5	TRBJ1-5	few	TGTGCCAGCAGTTACAACGCAGGGGAAGATCAGCCCCAGCATTTT	CASSYNAGEDQPQHF
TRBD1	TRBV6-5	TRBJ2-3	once	TGTGCCAGCAGTAACCGGGACAGGGGAACAGATACGCAGTATTTT	CASSNRDRGTDTQYF
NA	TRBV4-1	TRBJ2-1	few	TGCGCCAGCGCGCGGGGCACTGAGCAGTTCTTC	CASARGTEQFF
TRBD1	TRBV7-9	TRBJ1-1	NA	TGTGCCAGCAGCTCAGCTTACCGGGACAGCGACGAAGCTTTCTTT	CASSSAYRDSDEAFF
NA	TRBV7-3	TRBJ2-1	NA	TGTGCCAGCAGCCCGTCCTACAGCTCCTACAATGAGCAGTTCTTC	CASSPSYSSYNEQFF
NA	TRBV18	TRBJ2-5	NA	TGTGCCAGCTCACCGTGGGCCGGGAAGGACCAAGAGACCCAGTACTTC	CASSPWAGKDQETQYF
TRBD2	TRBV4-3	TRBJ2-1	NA	TGCGCCAGCAGCCAAGGTCGGGGGGGGTACGTCAATGAGCAGTTCTTC	CASSQGRGGYVNEQFF
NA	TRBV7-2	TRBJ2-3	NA	TGTGCCAGCAGCTTAGCGGGGGGGCGTCAAGATACGCAGTATTTT	CASSLAGGRQDTQYF
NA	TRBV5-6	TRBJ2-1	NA	TGTGCCAGCAGCTCGAAGGACCGTGCCTACAATGAGCAGTTCTTC	CASSSKDRAYNEQFF
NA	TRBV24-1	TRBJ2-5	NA	TGTGCCACCAGCGGACACCAAGAGACCCAGTACTTC	CATSGHQETQYF
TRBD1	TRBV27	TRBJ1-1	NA	TGTGCCAGCAAGATAACAGGGGGCGGTGAAGCTTTCTTT	CASKITGGGEAFF
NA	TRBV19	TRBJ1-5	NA	TGTGCCAGTAGTAATGTCGGGGGCCATCAGCCCCAGCATTTT	CASSNVGGHQPQHF
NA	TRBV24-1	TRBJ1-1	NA	TGTGCCACCAGTCATCCCGGCCGAGGGGCTTTCTTT	CATSHPGRGAFF
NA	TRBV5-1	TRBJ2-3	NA	TGCGCCAGCAGCCCCGGAAGGGGGACAGATACGCAGTATTTT	CASSPGRGTDTQYF
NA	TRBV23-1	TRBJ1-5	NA	TGCGCCAGCATGCCGGGCCGCAATCAGCCCCAGCATTTT	CASMPGRNQPQHF
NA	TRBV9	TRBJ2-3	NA	TGTGCCAGCAGCGTACAGGGGGATACGCAGTATTTT	CASSVQGDTQYF
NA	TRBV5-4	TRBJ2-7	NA	TGTGCCAGCAGCTTACGAGGGGTGGGCGAGCAGTACTTC	CASSLRGVGEQYF
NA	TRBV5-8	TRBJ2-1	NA	TGTGCCAGCAGCCCGAGGGCTAGCCGGTGGAATGAGCAGTTCTTC	CASSPRASRWNEQFF
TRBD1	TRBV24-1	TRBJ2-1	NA	TGTGCCACCAGTGATCCGGGACAGTATGACAATGAGCAGTTCTTC	CATSDPGQYDNEQFF
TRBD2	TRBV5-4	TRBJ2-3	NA	TGTGCCAGCAGCTTTGCTAGCGGACACACAGATACGCAGTATTTT	CASSFASGHTDTQYF
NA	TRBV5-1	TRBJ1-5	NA	TGCGCCAGCAGCTTGGAGGGCGGTTCGGAACAGCCCCAGCATTTT	CASSLEGGSEQPQHF
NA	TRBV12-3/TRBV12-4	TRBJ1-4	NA	TGTGCCAGCAGTGGTGGAGGGAGAAAACTGTTTTTT	CASSGGGRKLFF
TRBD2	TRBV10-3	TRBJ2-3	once	TGTGCCATCAGTGGGGATAGCGGGTTCACAGATACGCAGTATTTT	CAISGDSGFTDTQYF
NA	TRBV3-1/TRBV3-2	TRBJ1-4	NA	TGTGCCAGCAGCCACCGCGACAGGTCGAAACTGTTTTTT	CASSHRDRSKLFF
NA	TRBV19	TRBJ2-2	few	TGTGCCAGTAGTGGGGGCGGCGGCACCGGGGAGCTGTTTTTT	CASSGGGGTGELFF
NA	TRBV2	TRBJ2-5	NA	TGTGCCAGCAGCGGGAGCGAACTAGAGACCCAGTACTTC	CASSGSELETQYF
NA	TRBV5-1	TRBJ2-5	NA	TGCGCCAGCAGCTTGCTTGGGGGCCTAGGGAGAGAGACCCAGTACTTC	CASSLLGGLGRETQYF
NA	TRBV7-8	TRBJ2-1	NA	TGTGCCAGCAGCTTAGCGGTTTCCTACAATGAGCAGTTCTTC	CASSLAVSYNEQFF
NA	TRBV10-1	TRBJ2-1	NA	TGCGCCAGCAGTGAGGGTGGGAGCTCCTACAATGAGCAGTTCTTC	CASSEGGSSYNEQFF
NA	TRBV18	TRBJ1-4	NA	TGTGCCAGCTCACCTCGGGCAGCTGATGAAAAACTGTTTTTT	CASSPRAADEKLFF
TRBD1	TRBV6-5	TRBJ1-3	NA	TGTGCCAGCAGTTACGCTCCCGGGACAGACAACACCATATATTTT	CASSYAPGTDNTIYF
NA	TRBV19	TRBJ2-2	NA	TGTGCCAGTAGTCCATCCCGACAGCCCGGAGAGCTGTTTTTT	CASSPSRQPGELFF
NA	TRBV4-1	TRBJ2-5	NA	TGCGCCAGCAGCCAGGGGGTTTTGGCGAGCGTTCGCCAAGAGACCCAGTACTTC	CASSQGVLASVRQETQYF